Presented here are 16 T cell receptor beta chains from one specimen sequenced in a study of shared clonotypes between healthy human individuals. Only in-frame clones appear in the TCRdb table, and some are missing; sequencing was by immunoSEQ multiplex PCR. This sample has 2 million to 2.5 million clones, with approximately 94% found just once. CD8 cells classed as naive were CD45RO-negative and positively selected for CCR7, excluding terminally differentiated effector memory CD45RA+ cells. Source material: naive CD8+ T cells from PBMCs. All receptors derive from a man aged 18 to 29 in good health. Some clones in this sample may be carry-over from other donors' samples.

The chain recombines TRBV4-2 with TRBJ1-1; D call uncertain. The germline V and J ends were trimmed by 1 base and 3 bases, with 12 bases remaining between them. The germline CDR1 and CDR2 sequences are LGHNA and YNFKEQ. The CDR3 sequence is 15 residues long. The CDR3 nucleotides read TGTGCCAGCAGCCAAGTTCCTCAGGCCGACACTGAAGCTTTCTTT. Translated: CASSQVPQADTEAFF.

This clone has only one observation. The J gene is TRBJ2-4, the V gene TRBV19; 8 bases line up with TRBD1. CDR1 and CDR2 (germline): LNHDA, SQIVND (reference sequence). Trimming took 1 base from V and 2 from J; bases not matched to a gene: 4. CDR3 size: 16 residues. The CDR3 bases are TGTGCCAGTAGTATAGTCAACAGGGGGACCAAAAACATTCAGTACTTC. This translates into CASSIVNRGTKNIQYF. Filled out from reference TRBV19 and TRBJ2-4, the complete variable domain reads DGGITQSPKYLFRKEGQNVTLSCEQNLNHDAMYWYRQDPGQGLRLIYYSQIVNDFQKGDIAEGYSVSREKKESFPLTVTSAQKNPTAFYLCASSIVNRGTKNIQYFGAGTRLSVL.

This rearrangement joins TRBV11-2 to TRBJ1-2; tentatively, D is TRBD1 (5 bases). CDR1 is SGHAT and CDR2 is FQNNGV in the germline V gene. The V end lost 5 bases, the J end lost 4 bases, and 14 bases lay between the germline ends. This CDR3 is 14 amino acids long. This chain's CDR3 is CASSPSGAAYGYTF. The CDR3, as DNA: TGTGCCAGCAGCCCCAGCGGGGCCGCCTATGGCTACACCTTC.

The genes are TRBV7-9 and TRBJ2-7, with 7 positions matching TRBD1. V shed 4 bases, J shed 5 bases, and the junction held 14 bases outside the gene matches. CDR1 and CDR2 (germline): SEHNR, FQNEAQ (reference sequence). The CDR3 extends over 16 amino acids. The chain's CDR3 is CASSSREGAKFDEQYF. DNA for the CDR3: TGTGCCAGCAGCTCCCGAGAGGGGGCTAAGTTCGACGAGCAGTACTTC.

The genes are TRBV10-3 and TRBJ2-1; D not certain. V dropped 4 bases and J dropped 5 bases, with 9 bases sitting between them. The CDR3 is 13 residues long. Germline CDR1 and CDR2: ENHRY and SYGVKD. Here the CDR3 DNA reads TGTGCCATCAGTGTAAGACTGAACAATGAGCAGTTCTTC. This translates into CAISVRLNNEQFF.

The rearrangement joins TRBV6-5 to TRBJ2-1; TRBD2 matches 12 bases. V lost 6 bases to trimming and J lost 4 bases; unmatched junction nucleotides: 4. CDR1 and CDR2 from the germline V gene are MNHEY and SVGAGI. This CDR3 contains 15 residues. The CDR3 DNA reads TGTGCCAGCAGGACTAGCGGGGGCGGGTACAATGAGCAGTTCTTC. This encodes CASRTSGGGYNEQFF.

This chain uses TRBV2 with TRBJ2-3, with 9 bases that match TRBD1. The CDR3 loop spans 15 amino acids. The V gene end was trimmed by 6 bases and the J gene end by 2 bases; junction bases not matched to a gene: 6. Germline V CDR1 and CDR2: SNHLY, FYNNEI. CDR3 residues: CASRAGTGSTDTQYF. In DNA, the CDR3 is TGTGCCAGCAGGGCCGGGACAGGGTCCACAGATACGCAGTATTTT.

V and J are TRBV7-9 and TRBJ1-5; D is undetermined. Per germline, CDR1 SEHNR and CDR2 FQNEAQ (reference sequence). This CDR3 is built from 15 residues. The V end was cut by 5 bases, the J end by 5 bases, with 16 bases between. CDR3 nucleotides: TGTGCCAGCAGCACCTTGGAACGGGGAGATCAGCCCCAGCATTTT. It is translated as CASSTLERGDQPQHF.

The V and J genes are TRBV15 and TRBJ2-7; D not resolved. Trimming took off 1 base at V and 4 bases at J, with 8 bases between the two ends. Germline loops: CDR1 LNHNV, CDR2 YYDKDF (reference sequence). The CDR3 totals 13 residues. CDR3 DNA sequence: TGTGCCACCAGCAGAGGGGTGGGTTACGAGCAGTACTTC. This encodes CATSRGVGYEQYF.

J is TRBJ2-7 and V is TRBV27; possible D gene TRBD1, 5 bases. The CDR3 is 15 amino acids. Trimming left V 1 base short and J 2 bases short, with 12 bases between. Germline loops: CDR1 MNHEY, CDR2 SMNVEV (reference sequence). The CDR3 reads CASSLWARRAYEQYF. CDR3 in DNA: TGTGCCAGCAGTTTATGGGCTCGCAGGGCCTACGAGCAGTACTTC.

For this clone: The same CDR3 can be traced to other DNA sequences in this sample. This chain connects TRBV30 to TRBJ2-3, with D tentatively TRBD2 (5 bases). Germline loops: CDR1 GTSNPN, CDR2 SVGIG (reference sequence). With 0 bases removed from V and 0 bases from J, the gap between germline ends came to 10 bases. This CDR3 region has 15 residues. CDR3 DNA sequence: TGTGCCTGGAGTGTACGAGGGCCAAGCACAGATACGCAGTATTTT. Translated, it gives CAWSVRGPSTDTQYF. Supplemented by reference TRBV30 and TRBJ2-3, the full variable domain reads SQTIHQWPATLVQPVGSPLSLECTVEGTSNPNLYWYRQAAGRGLQLLFYSVGIGQISSEVPQNLSASRPQDRQFILSSKKLLLSDSGFYLCAWSVRGPSTDTQYFGPGTRLTVL.

V and J are TRBV11-2 and TRBJ2-7, with 9 bases fitting TRBD2. V lost 4 bases, J lost 2 bases, and 3 bases stayed unmatched. This CDR3 comprises 14 residues. Germline V lookup: CDR1 SGHAT, CDR2 FQNNGV. The CDR3 protein is CASSSIAGAYEQYF. CDR3 nucleotide sequence: TGTGCCAGCAGCTCGATAGCGGGAGCCTACGAGCAGTACTTC.

Regarding this clone: Other DNA sequences from this sample encode an identical CDR3 as well. The chain has TRBV5-6 and TRBJ2-7; possibly TRBD1 or TRBD2 for D (6 bases each). This CDR3 contains 14 residues. Germline V gene data show CDR1 as SGHDT and CDR2 as YYEEEE. V gave up 4 bases and J gave up 3 bases, with 14 bases separating them. The CDR3 here is CASSLGGRLYEQYF. In DNA, the CDR3 is TGTGCCAGCAGCCTGGGGGGCAGGCTCTACGAGCAGTACTTC.

This chain connects TRBV30 to TRBJ2-6, with D hard to call. Per the germline V gene, CDR1 is GTSNPN and CDR2 is SVGIG (reference sequence). The length of the CDR3 is 18 residues. V was trimmed by 0 bases and J by 0 bases, leaving 15 bases between them. CDR3 DNA sequence: TGTGCCTGGAGTGTACCAAAGCGAATCAGCTCTGGGGCCAACGTCCTGACTTTC. This codes for CAWSVPKRISSGANVLTF.

The V gene is TRBV28, the J gene TRBJ1-4, with D maybe TRBD1 (5 bases). CDR1 is MDHEN, CDR2 SYDVKM, per germline. Trimming cost V 0 bases and J 9 bases, with 14 bases left between them. CDR3 length: 15 residues. This CDR3 is CASSLWRGEEKKLFF. The CDR3, as DNA: TGTGCCAGCAGTTTATGGAGGGGAGAGGAGAAAAAACTGTTTTTT.

This CDR3 reads CSVGPSANPGGVEQYF. The CDR3 DNA is TGCAGCGTTGGTCCTAGCGCCAATCCCGGCGGGGTCGAGCAGTACTTC. The rearrangement uses TRBV29-1 and TRBJ2-5; possibly TRBD2 for D (6 bases). The DNA end lines up better with TRBJ2-7; the J call may be wrong. The length of the CDR3 is 16 residues. Germline lookup yields CDR1 SQVTM and CDR2 ANQGSEA.